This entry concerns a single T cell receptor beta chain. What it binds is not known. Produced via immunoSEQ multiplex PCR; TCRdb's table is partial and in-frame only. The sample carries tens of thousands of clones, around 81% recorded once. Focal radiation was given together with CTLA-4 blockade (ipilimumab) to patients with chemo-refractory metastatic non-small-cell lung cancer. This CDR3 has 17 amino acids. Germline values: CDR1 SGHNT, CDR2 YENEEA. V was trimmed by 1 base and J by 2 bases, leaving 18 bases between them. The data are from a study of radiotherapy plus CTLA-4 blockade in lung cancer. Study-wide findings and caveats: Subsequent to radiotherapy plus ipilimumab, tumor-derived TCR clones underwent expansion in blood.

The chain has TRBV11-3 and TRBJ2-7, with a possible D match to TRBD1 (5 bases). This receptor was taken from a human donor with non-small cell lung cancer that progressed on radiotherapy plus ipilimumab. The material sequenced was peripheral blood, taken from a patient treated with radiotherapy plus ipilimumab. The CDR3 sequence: CASSLVWGLGRAYEQYF. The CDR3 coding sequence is TGTGCCAGCAGCTTAGTTTGGGGCCTCGGTAGAGCCTACGAGCAGTACTTC.